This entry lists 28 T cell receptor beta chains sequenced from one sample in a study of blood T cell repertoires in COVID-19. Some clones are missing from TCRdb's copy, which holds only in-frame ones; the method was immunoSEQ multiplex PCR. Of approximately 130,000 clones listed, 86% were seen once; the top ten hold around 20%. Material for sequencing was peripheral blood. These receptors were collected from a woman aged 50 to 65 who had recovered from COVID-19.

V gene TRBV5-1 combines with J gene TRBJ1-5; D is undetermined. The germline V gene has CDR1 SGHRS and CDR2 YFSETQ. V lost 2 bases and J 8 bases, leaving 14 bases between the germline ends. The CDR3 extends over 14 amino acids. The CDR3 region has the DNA TGCGCCAGCAGCTTTTCGGGGTCCGATGAGCCCCAGCATTTT. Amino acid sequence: CASSFSGSDEPQHF.

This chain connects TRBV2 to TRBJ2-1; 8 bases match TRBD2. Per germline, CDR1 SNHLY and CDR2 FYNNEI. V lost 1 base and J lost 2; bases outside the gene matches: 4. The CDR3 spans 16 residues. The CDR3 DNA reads TGTGCCAGCAGTGAAGGTCTAGCGGGCCCCTACAATGAGCAGTTCTTC. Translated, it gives CASSEGLAGPYNEQFF. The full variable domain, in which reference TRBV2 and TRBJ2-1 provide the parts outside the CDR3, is EPEVTQTPSHQVTQMGQEVILRCVPISNHLYFYWYRQILGQKVEFLVSFYNNEISEKSEIFDDQFSVERPDGSNFTLKIRSTKLEDSAMYFCASSEGLAGPYNEQFFGPGTRLTVL.

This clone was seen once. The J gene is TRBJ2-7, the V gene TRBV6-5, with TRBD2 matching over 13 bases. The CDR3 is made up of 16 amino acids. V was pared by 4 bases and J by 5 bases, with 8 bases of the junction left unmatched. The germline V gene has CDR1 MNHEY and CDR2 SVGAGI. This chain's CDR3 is CASSSRAGLAGHEQYF. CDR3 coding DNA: TGTGCCAGCAGTTCCCGGGCGGGACTAGCGGGACACGAGCAGTACTTC.

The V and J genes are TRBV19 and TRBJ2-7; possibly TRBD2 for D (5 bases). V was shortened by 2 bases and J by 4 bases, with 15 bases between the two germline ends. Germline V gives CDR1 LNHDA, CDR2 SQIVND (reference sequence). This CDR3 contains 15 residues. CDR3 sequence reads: CASSITAASRYEQYF. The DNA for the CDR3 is TGTGCCAGTAGTATAACCGCCGCTAGCAGATACGAGCAGTACTTC.

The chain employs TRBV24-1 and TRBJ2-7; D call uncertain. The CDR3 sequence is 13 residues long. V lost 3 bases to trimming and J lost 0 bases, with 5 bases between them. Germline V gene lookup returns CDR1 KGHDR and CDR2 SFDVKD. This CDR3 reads CATSDPSSYEQYF. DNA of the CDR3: TGTGCCACCAGTGATCCGAGCTCCTACGAGCAGTACTTC.

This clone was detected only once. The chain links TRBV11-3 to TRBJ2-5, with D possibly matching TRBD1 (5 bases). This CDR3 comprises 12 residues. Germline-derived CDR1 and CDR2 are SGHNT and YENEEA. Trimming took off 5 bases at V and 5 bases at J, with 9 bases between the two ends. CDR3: CASSNQGETQYF. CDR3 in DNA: TGTGCCAGCAGCAACCAGGGCGAGACCCAGTACTTC.

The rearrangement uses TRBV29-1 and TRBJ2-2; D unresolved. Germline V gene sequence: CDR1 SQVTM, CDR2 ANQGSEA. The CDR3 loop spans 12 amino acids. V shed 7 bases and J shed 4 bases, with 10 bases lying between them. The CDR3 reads CSGGPSTGELFF. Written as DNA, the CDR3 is TGCAGCGGCGGTCCTTCCACCGGGGAGCTGTTTTTT.

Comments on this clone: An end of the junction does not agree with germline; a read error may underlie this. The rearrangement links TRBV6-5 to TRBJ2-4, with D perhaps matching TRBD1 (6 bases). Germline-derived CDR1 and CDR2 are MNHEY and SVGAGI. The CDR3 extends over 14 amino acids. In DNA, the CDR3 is TGTGCCAGCAGTAACTCAATCCAGGGGATCATTCAGTACTTC. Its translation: CASSNSIQGIIQYF.

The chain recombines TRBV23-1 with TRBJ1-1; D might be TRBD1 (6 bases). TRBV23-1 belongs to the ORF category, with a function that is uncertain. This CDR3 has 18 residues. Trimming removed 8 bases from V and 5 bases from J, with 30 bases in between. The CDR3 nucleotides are TGCGCCAGCCCCGGGGAGTGGGGGCGATCAATGAGGAGGACTGAAGCTTTCTTT. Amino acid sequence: CASPGEWGRSMRRTEAFF.

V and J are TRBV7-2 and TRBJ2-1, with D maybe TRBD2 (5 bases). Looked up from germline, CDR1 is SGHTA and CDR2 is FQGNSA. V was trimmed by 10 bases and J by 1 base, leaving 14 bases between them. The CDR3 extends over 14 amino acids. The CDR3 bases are TGTGCCACCGGTGCTGGCGGGTCCTACAATGAGCAGTTCTTC. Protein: CATGAGGSYNEQFF.

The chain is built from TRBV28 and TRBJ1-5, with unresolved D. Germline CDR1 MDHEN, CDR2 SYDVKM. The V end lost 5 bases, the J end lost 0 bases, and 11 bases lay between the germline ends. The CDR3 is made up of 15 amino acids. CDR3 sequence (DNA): TGTGCCAGCAGTCCTTACACGGGTAGCAATCAGCCCCAGCATTTT. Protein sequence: CASSPYTGSNQPQHF.

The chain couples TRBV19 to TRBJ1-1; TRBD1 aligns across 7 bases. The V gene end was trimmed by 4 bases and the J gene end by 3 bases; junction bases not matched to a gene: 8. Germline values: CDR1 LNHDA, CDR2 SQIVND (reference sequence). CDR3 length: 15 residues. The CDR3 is CASSTRGGMDTEAFF. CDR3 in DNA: TGTGCCAGTAGTACCCGAGGGGGCATGGACACTGAAGCTTTCTTT.

In nucleotides, the CDR3 is TGTGCCAGCAGCTTAGTGGGACAGGGGCTACGTTGGCCGAGCACTGAAGCTTTCTTT. Its translation is CASSLVGQGLRWPSTEAFF. The chain couples TRBV11-3 to TRBJ1-1, with TRBD1 identical over 10 bases. Unmatched junction bases numbered 15, after V lost 1 base and J lost 4 bases. Per germline, CDR1 SGHNT and CDR2 YENEEA. The CDR3 consists of 19 residues. Full variable domain (rest looked up from reference TRBV11-3 and TRBJ1-1): EAGVVQSPRYKIIEKKQPVAFWCNPISGHNTLYWYLQNLGQGPELLIRYENEEAVDDSQLPKDRFSAERLKGVDSTLKIQPAELGDSAVYLCASSLVGQGLRWPSTEAFFGQGTRLTVV.

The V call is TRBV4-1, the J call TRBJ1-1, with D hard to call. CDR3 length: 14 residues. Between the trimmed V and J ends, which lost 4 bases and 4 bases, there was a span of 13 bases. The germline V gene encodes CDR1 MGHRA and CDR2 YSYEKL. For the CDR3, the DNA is TGCGCCAGCAGCCGCTTGGAGGTTGGCACTGAAGCTTTCTTT. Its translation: CASSRLEVGTEAFF.

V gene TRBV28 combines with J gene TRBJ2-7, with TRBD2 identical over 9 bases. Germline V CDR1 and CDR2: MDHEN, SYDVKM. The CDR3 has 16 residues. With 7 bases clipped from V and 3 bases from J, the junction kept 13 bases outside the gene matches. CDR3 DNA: TGTGCCAGCAATACTGTCGCCGGGACTAGCTTCTACGAGCAGTACTTC. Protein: CASNTVAGTSFYEQYF.

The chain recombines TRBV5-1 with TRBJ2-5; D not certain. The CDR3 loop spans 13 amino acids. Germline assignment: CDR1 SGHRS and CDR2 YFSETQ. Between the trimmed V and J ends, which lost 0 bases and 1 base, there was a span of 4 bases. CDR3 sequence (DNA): TGCGCCAGCAGCTTGGGAGTCCAAGAGACCCAGTACTTC. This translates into CASSLGVQETQYF.

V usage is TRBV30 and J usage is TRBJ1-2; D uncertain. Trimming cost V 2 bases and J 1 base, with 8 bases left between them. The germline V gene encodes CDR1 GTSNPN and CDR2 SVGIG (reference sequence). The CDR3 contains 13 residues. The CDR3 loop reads CAWSTARNYGYTF. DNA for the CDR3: TGTGCCTGGAGTACAGCCCGTAACTATGGCTACACCTTC.

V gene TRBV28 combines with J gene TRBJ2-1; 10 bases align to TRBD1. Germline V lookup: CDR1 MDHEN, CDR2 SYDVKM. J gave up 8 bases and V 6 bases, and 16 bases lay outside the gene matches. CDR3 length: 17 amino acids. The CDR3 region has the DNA TGTGCCAGCAGGGGGGGGTCCAAGGGACAGGGGCCCCATGAGCAGTTCTTC. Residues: CASRGGSKGQGPHEQFF.

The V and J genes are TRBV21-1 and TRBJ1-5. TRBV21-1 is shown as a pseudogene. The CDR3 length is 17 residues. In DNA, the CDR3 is TGTGCCAGCAGCTTCCTGGGGGGGTTTGGTGGCAATCAGCCCCAGCATTTT. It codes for CASSFLGGFGGNQPQHF.

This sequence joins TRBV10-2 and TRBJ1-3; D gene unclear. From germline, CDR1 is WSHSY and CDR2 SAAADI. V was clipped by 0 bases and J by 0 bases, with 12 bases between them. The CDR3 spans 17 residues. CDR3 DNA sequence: TGCGCCAGCAGTGAGTCGACGATGAGGGACTCTGGAAACACCATATATTTT. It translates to CASSESTMRDSGNTIYF.

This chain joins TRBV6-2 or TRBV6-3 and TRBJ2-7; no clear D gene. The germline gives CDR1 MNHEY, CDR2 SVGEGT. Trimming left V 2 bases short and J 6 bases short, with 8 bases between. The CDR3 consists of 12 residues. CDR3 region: CASSYRVGEQYF. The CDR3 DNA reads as TGTGCCAGCAGTTACCGGGTGGGCGAGCAGTACTTC.

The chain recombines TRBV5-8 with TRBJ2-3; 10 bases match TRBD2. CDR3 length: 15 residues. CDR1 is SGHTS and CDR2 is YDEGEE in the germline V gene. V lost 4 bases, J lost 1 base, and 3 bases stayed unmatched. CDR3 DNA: TGTGCCAGCAGCAATCTAGCGGGAGGCACAGATACGCAGTATTTT. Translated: CASSNLAGGTDTQYF. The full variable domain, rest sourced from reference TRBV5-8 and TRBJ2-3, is EAGVTQSPTHLIKTRGQQATLRCSPISGHTSVYWYQQALGLGLQFLLWYDEGEERNRGNFPPRFSGRQFPNYSSELNVNALELEDSALYLCASSNLAGGTDTQYFGPGTRLTVL.

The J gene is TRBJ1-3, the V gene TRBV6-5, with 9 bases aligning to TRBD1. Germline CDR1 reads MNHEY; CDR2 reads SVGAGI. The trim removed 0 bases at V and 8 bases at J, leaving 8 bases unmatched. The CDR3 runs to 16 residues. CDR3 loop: CASSYSRQGGRHTIYF. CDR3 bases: TGTGCCAGCAGTTACTCACGACAGGGGGGTCGGCACACCATATATTTT.

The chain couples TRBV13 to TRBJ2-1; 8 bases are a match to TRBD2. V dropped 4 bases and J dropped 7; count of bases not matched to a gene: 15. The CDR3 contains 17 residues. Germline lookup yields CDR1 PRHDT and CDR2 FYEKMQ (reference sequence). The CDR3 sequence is CASSYPTSGITGNEQFF. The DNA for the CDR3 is TGTGCCAGCAGCTACCCCACTAGCGGAATCACGGGGAATGAGCAGTTCTTC. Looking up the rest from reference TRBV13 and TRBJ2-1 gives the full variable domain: AAGVIQSPRHLIKEKRETATLKCYPIPRHDTVYWYQQGPGQDPQFLISFYEKMQSDKGSIPDRFSAQQFSDYHSELNMSSLELGDSALYFCASSYPTSGITGNEQFFGPGTRLTVL.

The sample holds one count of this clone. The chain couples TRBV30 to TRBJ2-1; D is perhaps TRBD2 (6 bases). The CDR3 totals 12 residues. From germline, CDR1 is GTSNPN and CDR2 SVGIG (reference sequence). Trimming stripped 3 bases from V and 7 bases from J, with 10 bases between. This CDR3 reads CAWRDYMNEQFF. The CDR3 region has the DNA TGTGCCTGGAGGGACTATATGAATGAGCAGTTCTTC.

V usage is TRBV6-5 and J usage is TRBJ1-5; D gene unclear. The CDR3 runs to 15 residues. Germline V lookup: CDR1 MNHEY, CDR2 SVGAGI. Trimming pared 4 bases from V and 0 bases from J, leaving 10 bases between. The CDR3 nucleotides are TGTGCCAGCAGTTCGCAGAAAAATAGCAATCAGCCCCAGCATTTT. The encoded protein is CASSSQKNSNQPQHF.

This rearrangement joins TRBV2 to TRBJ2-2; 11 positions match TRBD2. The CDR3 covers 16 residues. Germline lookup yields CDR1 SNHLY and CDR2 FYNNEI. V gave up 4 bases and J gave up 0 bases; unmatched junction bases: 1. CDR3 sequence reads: CASSVGLAANTGELFF. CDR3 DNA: TGTGCCAGCAGTGTGGGACTAGCGGCGAACACCGGGGAGCTGTTTTTT.

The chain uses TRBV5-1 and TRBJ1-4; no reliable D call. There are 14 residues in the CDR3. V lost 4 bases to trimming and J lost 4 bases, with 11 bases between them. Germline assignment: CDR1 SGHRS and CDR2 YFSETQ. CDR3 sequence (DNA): TGCGCCAGCAGCCCTAGGGAGTTTAATGAAAAACTGTTTTTT. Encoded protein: CASSPREFNEKLFF.